The clone carrying this T cell receptor beta chain was counted many times. Construction of the TCR beta libraries employed iRepertoire HTBI primers in conjunction with Arm-PCR of CDR3 regions. Original handling: Among the samples, roughly 61 TRBV and around 15 TRBJ segments were identified. TCRdb re-called the multiplex PCR reads with MiXCR, one entry per CDR3 protein. The V and J calls here are based on TCRdb, not the publication. The sample shows 250,000 or so distinct CDR3 sequences, about 18% of them seen only once. CDR1 SGHRS and CDR2 YFSETQ come from the germline V gene. This CDR3 region has 13 residues. The J segment lost 8 bases and the V segment lost 0 bases, leaving 2 bases of the junction unmatched. The entry originates in a study of regulatory T cells in long-lasting Graves disease. Stated time point: newly diagnosed GD, antithyroid drugs for less than 3 months. The TCR library used RNA extracted from PBMCs.

A further study also used this sample, focusing on T cells in Graves' hyperthyroidism and ophthalmopathy.

This specimen was peripheral blood mononuclear cells (PBMCs), taken at new diagnosis, from a patient treated with antithyroid drugs. The sequence was collected from a woman aged 30 to 39 with Graves disease. This chain uses TRBV5-1 with TRBJ2-1, with 7 nucleotides matching TRBD2. CDR3 nucleotides: TGCGCCAGCAGCTTGGCCAGCGGGGATGAGCAGTTCTTC. It is translated as CASSLASGDEQFF.